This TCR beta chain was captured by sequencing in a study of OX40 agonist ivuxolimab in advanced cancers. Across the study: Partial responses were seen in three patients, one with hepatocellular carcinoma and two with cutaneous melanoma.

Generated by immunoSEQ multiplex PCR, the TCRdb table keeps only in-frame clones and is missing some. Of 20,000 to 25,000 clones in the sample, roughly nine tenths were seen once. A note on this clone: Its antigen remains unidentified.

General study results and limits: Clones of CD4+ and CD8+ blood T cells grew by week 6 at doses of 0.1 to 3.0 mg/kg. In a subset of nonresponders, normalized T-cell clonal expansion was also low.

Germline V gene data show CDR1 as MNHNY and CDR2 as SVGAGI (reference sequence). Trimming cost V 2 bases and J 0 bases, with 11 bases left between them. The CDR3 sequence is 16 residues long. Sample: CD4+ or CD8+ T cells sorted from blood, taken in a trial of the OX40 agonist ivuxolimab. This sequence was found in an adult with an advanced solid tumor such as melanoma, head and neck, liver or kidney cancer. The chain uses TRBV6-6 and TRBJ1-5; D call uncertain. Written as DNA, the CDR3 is TGTGCCAGCAGTTACCGGAGATGGTATAGCAATCAGCCCCAGCATTTT. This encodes CASSYRRWYSNQPQHF.